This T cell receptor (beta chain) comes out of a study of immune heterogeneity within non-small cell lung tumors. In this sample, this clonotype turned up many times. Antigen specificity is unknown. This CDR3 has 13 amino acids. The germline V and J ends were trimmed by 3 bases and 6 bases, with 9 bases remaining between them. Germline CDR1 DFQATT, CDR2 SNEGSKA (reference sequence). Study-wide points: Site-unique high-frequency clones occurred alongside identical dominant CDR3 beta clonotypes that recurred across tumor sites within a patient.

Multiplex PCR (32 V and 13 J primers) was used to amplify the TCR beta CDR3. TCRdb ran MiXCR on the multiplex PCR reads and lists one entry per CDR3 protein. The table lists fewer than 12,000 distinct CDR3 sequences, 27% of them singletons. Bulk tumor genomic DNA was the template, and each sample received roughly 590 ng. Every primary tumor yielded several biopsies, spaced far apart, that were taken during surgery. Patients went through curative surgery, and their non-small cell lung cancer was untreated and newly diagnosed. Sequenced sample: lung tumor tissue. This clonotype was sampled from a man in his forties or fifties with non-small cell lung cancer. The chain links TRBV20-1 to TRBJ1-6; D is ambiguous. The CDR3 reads CSASGGVNSPLHF. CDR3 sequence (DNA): TGCAGTGCTAGTGGCGGGGTTAATTCACCCCTCCACTTT.